This is a list of T cell receptor beta chains from one sample in a study of cytomegalovirus exposure and HLA in healthy donors. The protocol was immunoSEQ multiplex PCR, while the TCRdb copy is restricted to in-frame clones and leaves out a portion. The table records under 200,000 clones, around 78% of them present only once. The sample consisted of PBMCs. Receptors were obtained from a man aged 30 to 45 in good health and CMV-seronegative. Both conserved end residues are part of each CDR3. A D gene is named only where the DNA matches it firmly. Part of the rows lack a size; the others show once, few, many or a class for expanded clones.

TRBJ2-1 | NA | TRBV27 | NA | CASSPLGAPSYNEQFF | TGTGCCAGCAGTCCCCTAGGAGCGCCATCCTACAATGAGCAGTTCTTC
TRBJ2-1 | NA | TRBV11-2 | few | CASSLTSWRVYNEQFF | TGTGCCAGCAGCTTAACGAGCTGGAGGGTCTACAATGAGCAGTTCTTC
TRBJ2-2 | TRBD2 | TRBV5-1 | NA | CASSSGLAGNTGELFF | TGCGCCAGCAGCTCTGGACTAGCGGGAAACACCGGGGAGCTGTTTTTT
TRBJ2-5 | NA | TRBV7-9 | NA | CASSLAGSTTVTQYF | TGTGCCAGCAGCTTAGCGGGCTCAACAACGGTGACCCAGTACTTC
TRBJ2-3 | TRBD2 | TRBV5-1 | NA | CASSHGLAGAADTQYF | TGCGCCAGCAGCCACGGACTAGCGGGAGCCGCGGATACGCAGTATTTT
TRBJ1-1 | TRBD1 | TRBV13 | NA | CASSGGTGATMNTEAFF | TGTGCCAGCAGCGGCGGGACAGGGGCTACTATGAACACTGAAGCTTTCTTT
TRBJ2-7 | NA | TRBV9 | NA | CASSYLPDDSSYEQYF | TGTGCCAGCAGCTACCTACCTGACGACAGCTCCTACGAGCAGTACTTC
TRBJ2-1 | NA | TRBV11-3 | once | CASSLEGTGIRNEQFF | TGTGCCAGCAGCTTAGAGGGTACCGGGATACGCAATGAGCAGTTCTTC
TRBJ1-1 | TRBD1 | TRBV9 | NA | CASSVGDQGAGTEAFF | TGTGCCAGCAGCGTAGGTGATCAGGGGGCTGGGACTGAAGCTTTCTTT
TRBJ2-3 | NA | TRBV11-2 | NA | CASSPSVGWTDTQYF | TGTGCCAGCAGCCCCTCGGTCGGGTGGACAGATACGCAGTATTTT
TRBJ2-7 | NA | TRBV4-1 | NA | CASSYRLVESYEQYF | TGCGCCAGCAGCTACCGACTAGTAGAATCCTACGAGCAGTACTTC
TRBJ2-1 | NA | TRBV27 | NA | CATNSGGVYNEQFF | TGTGCGACCAACTCTGGCGGGGTATACAATGAGCAGTTCTTC
TRBJ2-3 | NA | TRBV28 | NA | CASSSRVNARSTDTQYF | TGTGCCAGCAGTTCCCGAGTTAACGCGCGGAGCACAGATACGCAGTATTTT
TRBJ1-1 | TRBD1 | TRBV7-6 | few | CASSPPGDRGLTEAFF | TGTGCCAGCAGCCCACCGGGGGACAGGGGCTTGACTGAAGCTTTCTTT
TRBJ2-7 | TRBD1 | TRBV25-1 | NA | CASAGTGEGGEQYF | TGTGCCAGCGCCGGGACAGGGGAGGGAGGCGAGCAGTACTTC
TRBJ2-5 | NA | TRBV5-5 | NA | CASSLSVTQETQYF | TGTGCCAGCAGCTTGAGCGTCACACAAGAGACCCAGTACTTC
TRBJ1-1 | TRBD1 | TRBV6-1 | few | CASSEWAGGTEAFF | TGTGCCAGCAGTGAATGGGCAGGGGGCACTGAAGCTTTCTTT
TRBJ1-5 | NA | TRBV6-6 | NA | CASSLNRWGGGPQHF | TGTGCCAGCAGTCTAAACAGGTGGGGAGGAGGGCCCCAGCATTTT
TRBJ2-1 | NA | TRBV4-2 | NA | CASSQVGGGNEQFF | TGTGCCAGCAGCCAAGTGGGCGGAGGGAATGAGCAGTTCTTC
TRBJ2-3 | TRBD2 | TRBV6-4 | NA | CATAGGVADTQYF | TGTGCCACCGCCGGGGGGGTGGCAGATACGCAGTATTTT
TRBJ1-2 | NA | TRBV15 | NA | CATSRERQKTYGYTF | TGTGCCACCAGCAGAGAAAGACAGAAGACCTATGGCTACACCTTC
TRBJ1-2 | NA | TRBV11-2 | once | CASSLDAAGGAYGYTF | TGTGCCAGCAGCTTAGATGCAGCCGGAGGGGCGTATGGCTACACCTTC
TRBJ1-2 | NA | TRBV19 | once | CASSIGADYGYTF | TGTGCCAGTAGTATAGGGGCTGACTATGGCTACACCTTC
TRBJ1-1 | NA | TRBV10-2 | few | CASSSTGEAFF | TGCGCCAGCAGTTCGACAGGCGAGGCTTTCTTT
TRBJ2-1 | NA | TRBV9 | once | CASSVQGGYNEQFF | TGTGCCAGCAGCGTACAGGGTGGGTACAATGAGCAGTTCTTC
TRBJ2-7 | NA | TRBV30 | once | CAWSVRRGLWYEQYF | TGTGCCTGGAGTGTGCGGAGGGGCTTATGGTACGAGCAGTACTTC
TRBJ1-3 | TRBD1 | TRBV7-9 | NA | CASSASGTAFSGNTIYF | TGTGCCAGCAGCGCATCCGGGACAGCCTTTTCTGGAAACACCATATATTTT
TRBJ2-7 | NA | TRBV2 | NA | CATAGMTTYEQYF | TGTGCCACCGCGGGCATGACAACCTACGAGCAGTACTTC
TRBJ1-6 | TRBD1 | TRBV18 | NA | CASSRDRGNSPLHF | TGTGCCAGCTCACGGGACAGGGGGAATTCACCCCTCCACTTT
TRBJ2-7 | NA | TRBV27 | NA | CASSLNREQYF | TGTGCCAGCAGTCTAAACAGGGAGCAGTACTTC
TRBJ2-1 | NA | TRBV6-5 | NA | CASSSPALVYNEQFF | TGTGCCAGCAGTTCCCCCGCGCTAGTCTACAATGAGCAGTTCTTC
TRBJ2-6 | TRBD1 | TRBV28 | NA | CASRTGTGGSPGANVLTF | TGTGCCAGCAGAACCGGGACAGGGGGCTCTCCCGGGGCCAACGTCCTGACTTTC
TRBJ2-2 | NA | TRBV28 | once | CASSLSTGELFF | TGTGCCAGCAGTTTATCGACCGGGGAGCTGTTTTTT
TRBJ2-7 | TRBD2 | TRBV6-5 | NA | CASTGTSGKYEQYF | TGTGCCAGCACAGGGACTAGCGGGAAGTACGAGCAGTACTTC
TRBJ2-4 | NA | TRBV30 | NA | CAWSGAGKNIQYF | TGTGCCTGGTCTGGGGCTGGCAAAAACATTCAGTACTTC
TRBJ2-1 | NA | TRBV11-3 | NA | CASSFGGSLNEQFF | TGTGCCAGCAGCTTCGGCGGGTCCCTTAATGAGCAGTTCTTC
TRBJ1-1 | TRBD1 | TRBV10-2 | NA | CANLRGTGSTEAFF | TGCGCCAATCTAAGGGGGACAGGGTCCACTGAAGCTTTCTTT
TRBJ2-7 | NA | TRBV28 | few | CATIRPGAHYEQYF | TGTGCCACCATCCGGCCAGGGGCCCACTACGAGCAGTACTTC
TRBJ2-7 | TRBD1 | TRBV2 | once | CASRAGTGFHEQYF | TGTGCCAGCAGGGCCGGGACAGGGTTCCACGAGCAGTACTTC
TRBJ1-1 | TRBD1 | TRBV19 | NA | CASTRQGAGLNTEAFF | TGTGCCAGTACCCGACAGGGGGCTGGCTTGAACACTGAAGCTTTCTTT
TRBJ1-4 | NA | TRBV6-5 | NA | CAISDRPNEKLFF | TGTGCCATCTCTGACAGGCCGAATGAAAAACTGTTTTTT
TRBJ2-7 | NA | TRBV28 | NA | CASSLPVRVQYF | TGTGCCAGCAGTTTACCTGTTCGGGTGCAGTACTTC
TRBJ2-7 | TRBD1 | TRBV28 | once | CASSVGSGQGGTRYF | TGTGCCAGCAGTGTAGGGTCCGGACAGGGTGGAACTCGGTACTTC
TRBJ2-7 | TRBD2 | TRBV10-3 | NA | CAISEGLAGSSYEQYF | TGTGCCATCAGTGAGGGACTAGCGGGAAGCTCCTACGAGCAGTACTTC
TRBJ1-5 | NA | TRBV30 | NA | CAWRDPGGDQPQHF | TGTGCCTGGAGGGACCCCGGGGGGGATCAGCCCCAGCATTTT
TRBJ2-3 | NA | TRBV5-1 | NA | CASSSSTDTQYF | TGCGCCAGCAGCTCAAGCACAGATACGCAGTATTTT
TRBJ2-5 | NA | TRBV30 | NA | CAWSVPGNREGLQETQYF | TGTGCCTGGAGTGTACCGGGCAACAGGGAAGGGTTACAAGAGACCCAGTACTTC
TRBJ2-1 | NA | TRBV7-6 | NA | CASSLGGSVNEQFF | TGTGCCAGCAGCTTAGGTGGGAGCGTCAATGAGCAGTTCTTC
TRBJ1-4 | NA | TRBV7-9 | once | CASSPPVRKLFF | TGTGCCAGCAGCCCACCGGTCCGGAAACTGTTTTTT
TRBJ1-1 | NA | TRBV2 | few | CASSEALRGNTEAFF | TGTGCCAGCAGTGAAGCGCTTCGGGGGAACACTGAAGCTTTCTTT
TRBJ1-1 | NA | TRBV9 | NA | CASSSEGNTEAFF | TGTGCCAGCTCGAGCGAGGGGAACACTGAAGCTTTCTTT